This TCR beta chain was sequenced for a study of cytomegalovirus exposure and HLA in healthy donors. Study-wide points: In a later analysis, V- and J-gene trimming of beta chains associated with a DCLRE1C missense variant, replicated independently. Later work associated roughly 17,000 TCR beta sequences with HLA alleles at 0.05 false discovery rate.

Unmatched junction bases numbered 9, after V lost 10 bases and J lost 2 bases. The CDR3 is 14 residues long. Germline CDR1 is ENHRY and CDR2 is SYGVKD. Comments on this clone: Its antigen is not known.

The study ran its PCR with 60 Vbeta and 13 Jbeta primers. Here immunoSEQ multiplex PCR was the method, and the copy in TCRdb shows in-frame clones only, minus some. Of fewer than 200,000 clones listed, roughly 74% are singletons. The V gene is TRBV10-3, the J gene TRBJ2-3; 7 bases map to TRBD1. The material sequenced was PBMCs. The sequence was collected from a woman in her 30s in good health and CMV-seropositive. The CDR3 reads CATATGVNTDTQYF. CDR3 sequence (DNA): TGTGCCACCGCAACAGGGGTCAACACAGATACGCAGTATTTT.